These T cell receptor beta chains were read from a single sample in a study of T cells in localized non-small cell lung cancer. The data were produced by immunoSEQ multiplex PCR, yet TCRdb's version contains in-frame clones alone and is incomplete. The sample has 1,000 to 1,500 clones, roughly 23% seen once. The sample consisted of lung tumor tissue, taken before any cancer treatment. Every receptor here comes from a man aged 40 to 70 with stage III lung adenocarcinoma. The CDR3 runs from the conserved cysteine through the conserved F or W. Fields, in order: V gene, CDR3 length, D gene, J gene, clone size, CDR3 protein, CDR3 DNA. The D gene is left open where the match is weak. Only part of the rows carry a size: once, few, many, or a class if the clone is expanded.

TRBV10-2	13	-	TRBJ2-4	-	CASSEGAENIQYF	TGCGCCAGCAGTGAAGGAGCAGAAAACATTCAGTACTTC
TRBV29-1	16	-	TRBJ2-3	-	CSVEAKKVRGADTQYF	TGCAGCGTTGAAGCGAAGAAGGTGAGGGGGGCAGATACGCAGTATTTT
TRBV1	15	-	TRBJ2-7	-	CASSQHGDRAHEQYF	TGCGCCAGCAGCCAACATGGGGACAGGGCCCACGAGCAGTACTTC
TRBV15	15	TRBD2	TRBJ2-1	large	CATSRVREGRNEQFF	TGTGCCACCAGCAGGGTCCGGGAGGGCCGCAATGAGCAGTTCTTC
TRBV19	15	-	TRBJ1-1	few	CASSMAVLLNTEAFF	TGTGCCAGTAGTATGGCCGTACTGCTGAACACTGAAGCTTTCTTT
TRBV10-2	14	-	TRBJ2-3	few	CASKRTGPTDTQYF	TGCGCCAGCAAAAGGACGGGACCCACAGATACGCAGTATTTT
TRBV14	14	-	TRBJ2-1	-	CASSQRGRNNEQFF	TGTGCCAGCAGCCAGCGGGGCCGGAACAATGAGCAGTTCTTC
TRBV11-3	15	-	TRBJ1-1	-	CASSLPTASNTEAFF	TGTGCCAGCAGCTTACCGACAGCTTCCAACACTGAAGCTTTCTTT
TRBV11-3	15	-	TRBJ1-2	-	CASSPQGSIRRGYTF	TGTGCCAGCAGCCCCCAGGGATCCATCCGGAGAGGCTACACCTTC
TRBV6-8	13	TRBD2	TRBJ2-7	few	CASSPRTSGSIYF	TGTGCCAGCAGTCCCCGGACTAGCGGGAGTATATACTTC
TRBV19	15	-	TRBJ2-1	-	CASSILTQTWDEQFF	TGTGCCAGTAGTATTCTGACTCAAACATGGGATGAGCAGTTCTTC
TRBV28	14	TRBD1	TRBJ2-7	few	CASSWAGGSDEQYF	TGTGCCAGCAGTTGGGCAGGGGGTAGCGACGAGCAGTACTTC
TRBV30	15	-	TRBJ2-1	-	CAWSGGLARYNEQFF	TGTGCCTGGAGTGGCGGCCTAGCGCGATACAATGAGCAGTTCTTC
TRBV11-3	14	-	TRBJ2-1	medium-sized	CASSVGGLSREQFF	TGTGCCAGCAGCGTTGGCGGACTTTCTCGCGAGCAGTTCTTC
TRBV11-3	16	-	TRBJ1-1	few	CASSHDQGTTGTEAFF	TGTGCCAGCAGTCACGACCAGGGGACAACGGGCACTGAAGCTTTCTTT
TRBV11-3	15	-	TRBJ2-2	-	CASSPSVLYTGELFF	TGTGCCAGCAGCCCATCAGTTTTGTACACCGGGGAGCTGTTTTTT
TRBV6-8	15	TRBD2	TRBJ2-5	few	CASRLQWSGGETQYF	TGTGCCAGCAGACTCCAGTGGTCCGGGGGGGAGACCCAGTACTTC
TRBV18	13	-	TRBJ1-1	few	CATLGQMNTEAFF	TGTGCCACCCTGGGACAAATGAACACTGAAGCTTTCTTT
TRBV6-1	15	-	TRBJ1-5	few	CASSEGAGKDQPQHF	TGTGCCAGCAGTGAAGGGGCAGGGAAGGATCAGCCCCAGCATTTT
TRBV18	13	TRBD1	TRBJ1-1	few	CASSPSGQGEAFF	TGTGCCAGCTCACCATCCGGACAGGGAGAAGCTTTCTTT
TRBV5-1	16	TRBD1	TRBJ2-3	-	CASSLADRGRSDTQYF	TGCGCCAGCAGCTTGGCGGACAGGGGTCGATCGGATACGCAGTATTTT
TRBV11-3	16	-	TRBJ2-1	few	CASSDTSSSWWNEQFF	TGTGCCAGCAGCGACACATCTAGTTCTTGGTGGAATGAGCAGTTCTTC
TRBV9	14	TRBD1	TRBJ2-7	-	CASTVQGAGYEQYF	TGTGCCAGCACCGTCCAGGGGGCTGGGTACGAGCAGTACTTC
TRBV19	16	-	TRBJ2-1	once	CASRSAPDSAYNEQFF	TGTGCCAGTAGGTCAGCCCCGGACAGTGCCTACAATGAGCAGTTCTTC
TRBV10-2	13	-	TRBJ1-1	-	CASSGGPGTEAFF	TGCGCCAGCAGTGGGGGACCGGGTACTGAAGCTTTCTTT
TRBV28	14	TRBD1	TRBJ1-2	-	CASSHDRGSFGYTF	TGTGCCAGCAGCCACGACAGGGGGTCGTTTGGCTACACCTTC
TRBV11-3	16	-	TRBJ1-5	medium-sized	CASSQQGSGSNQPQHF	TGTGCCAGCAGCCAACAAGGGTCCGGTAGCAATCAGCCCCAGCATTTT
TRBV5-1	18	TRBD1	TRBJ2-7	few	CASSLGDPGTGGSYEQYF	TGCGCCAGCAGCTTGGGGGACCCCGGGACAGGGGGTTCCTACGAGCAGTACTTC
TRBV18	17	-	TRBJ2-4	-	CASSPQPQLLAKNIQYF	TGTGCCAGCTCACCACAGCCACAGCTACTAGCCAAAAACATTCAGTACTTC
TRBV6-8	14	TRBD2	TRBJ2-7	-	CASRLAGGTYEQYF	TGTGCCAGCAGACTAGCGGGAGGTACCTACGAGCAGTACTTC
TRBV9	15	-	TRBJ2-1	medium-sized	CASSVAGASYNEQFF	TGTGCCAGCAGCGTAGCTGGGGCCTCCTACAATGAGCAGTTCTTC
TRBV1	20	-	TRBJ2-2	-	CASSQVLTATTWGHGGELFF	TGCGCCAGCAGCCAAGTCCTTACGGCCACGACTTGGGGGCACGGCGGGGAGCTGTTTTTT
TRBV11-3	15	-	TRBJ2-5	medium-sized	CASSLAGRGQETQYF	TGTGCCAGCAGCTTGGCCGGACGGGGACAAGAGACCCAGTACTTC
TRBV6-8	13	TRBD1	TRBJ2-3	few	CASSDRGTDTQYF	TGTGCCAGCAGCGACAGGGGAACAGATACGCAGTATTTT
TRBV19	12	-	TRBJ2-3	few	CASSPTLGTQYF	TGTGCCAGTAGCCCGACATTAGGTACGCAGTATTTT
TRBV6-8	17	TRBD2	TRBJ2-1	-	CASSYLAGGPLYNEQFF	TGTGCCAGCAGTTATCTAGCGGGAGGGCCCTTATACAATGAGCAGTTCTTC
TRBV5-1	16	-	TRBJ1-4	-	CASSPFAGSTNEKLFF	TGCGCCAGCAGCCCCTTCGCCGGTTCAACTAATGAAAAACTGTTTTTT
TRBV6-8	15	-	TRBJ2-6	few	CASRIQGSGANVLTF	TGTGCCAGCAGGATCCAGGGCTCTGGGGCCAACGTCCTGACTTTC
TRBV9	12	-	TRBJ2-1	-	CASSPHIDEQFF	TGTGCCAGCAGCCCCCACATTGATGAGCAGTTCTTC
TRBV6-8	14	TRBD2	TRBJ2-1	few	CATTGGPVSDEQFF	TGTGCCACCACGGGAGGCCCTGTTTCTGATGAGCAGTTCTTC
TRBV6-8	12	TRBD2	TRBJ2-7	medium-sized	CAAQRELYEQYF	TGTGCCGCCCAGCGGGAGCTCTACGAGCAGTACTTC